The 6 T cell receptor beta chains listed next were all sequenced from one sample in a study of T cell repertoires in ileal Crohn's disease. Repertoires were generated with immunoSEQ multiplex PCR, while TCRdb's copy carries only in-frame clones and drops some. The sample consists of roughly 2,400 clones, 75% to 85% of them appearing once. Sequences were obtained from ileal tissue. These receptors were collected from an adult with Crohn's disease.

The genes are TRBV19 and TRBJ2-7; 8 positions match TRBD1. Germline CDR1 is LNHDA and CDR2 is SQIVND (reference sequence). This CDR3 contains 14 residues. The V and J ends lost 5 bases and 4 bases, in that order; junction bases with no gene match: 7. The CDR3 region has the DNA TGTGCCAGTAGTGTCGGGACAGGTCCTTACGAGCAGTACTTC. Its protein is CASSVGTGPYEQYF.

The table lists this clone with a count of one. The chain combines TRBV4-2 with TRBJ2-6; the D gene is possibly TRBD1 (6 bases). The CDR3 is 13 amino acids. V was pared by 11 bases and J by 3 bases, with 11 bases between. Germline-derived CDR1 and CDR2 are LGHNA and YNFKEQ. CDR3 nucleotides: TGTGCCTCACAGGGCGTTGGGGCCAACGTCCTGACTTTC. The encoded protein is CASQGVGANVLTF.

V and J are TRBV19 and TRBJ1-1; maybe TRBD1 (5 bases). V gave up 5 bases and J gave up 7 bases, with 20 bases separating them. Germline V lookup: CDR1 LNHDA, CDR2 SQIVND (reference sequence). The CDR3 runs 15 residues. CDR3 protein: CASSARTSAIGEAFF. Here the CDR3 DNA reads TGTGCCAGTAGTGCTCGGACAAGTGCTATTGGTGAAGCTTTCTTT.

The chain uses TRBV11-2 and TRBJ1-2; D remains unclear. The CDR3 length is 15 residues. Germline CDR1 and CDR2: SGHAT and FQNNGV. Trimming pared 0 bases from V and 5 bases from J, leaving 13 bases between. Here the CDR3 DNA reads TGTGCCAGCAGCTTAGATTATCACCGGTCGTATGGCTACACCTTC. Translating it yields CASSLDYHRSYGYTF.

V usage is TRBV5-1 and J usage is TRBJ2-7; possibly TRBD1 for D (6 bases). Trimming shortened V by 1 base and J by 3 bases, and 11 bases separated the two germline ends. CDR1 is SGHRS and CDR2 is YFSETQ in the germline V gene. The CDR3 covers 14 residues. The DNA for the CDR3 is TGCGCCAGCAGCTTGAACTTAGGGGGCTACGAGCAGTACTTC. This gives the protein CASSLNLGGYEQYF. Complete variable domain (other parts from reference TRBV5-1 and TRBJ2-7): KAGVTQTPRYLIKTRGQQVTLSCSPISGHRSVSWYQQTPGQGLQFLFEYFSETQRNKGNFPGRFSGRQFSNSRSEMNVSTLELGDSALYLCASSLNLGGYEQYFGPGTRLTVT.

The chain uses TRBV7-9 and TRBJ2-3; TRBD1 is a possible D gene (5 bases). Trimming cost V 1 base and J 1 base, with 9 bases left between them. Germline V gene sequence: CDR1 SEHNR, CDR2 FQNEAQ (reference sequence). The CDR3 consists of 15 residues. The CDR3 DNA sequence: TGTGCCAGCAGCTTAGGGGGCAGAGGCACAGATACGCAGTATTTT. It yields the protein CASSLGGRGTDTQYF.